The subject of this entry is one TCR beta chain. Its antigen remains unidentified. The source of the sample is a study of T cells in Graves' hyperthyroidism and ophthalmopathy. PBMCs stemmed from less than 13 ml fresh peripheral blood. Overall study results and limits: Blood samples included most of the expanded thyroid clonotypes exceeding 0.001.

Germline V gene lookup returns CDR1 LNHNV and CDR2 YYDKDF (reference sequence). This CDR3 has 16 amino acids. V lost 4 bases and J lost 6; bases outside the gene matches: 10. Authors of the study amplified TCR beta CDR3 regions from RNA transcripts. A set of HTBI primers served as the primers for a first-round RT-PCR of the TCR CDR3. TCRdb redid the calling of the multiplex PCR reads with MiXCR, one entry per CDR3 protein. The sample carries hundreds of thousands of distinct CDR3 sequences, around 40% recorded once. This sequence originates from a woman in her 40s with Graves' hyperthyroidism. The specimen sequenced was blood. The genes are TRBV15 and TRBJ2-3; 10 positions agree with TRBD2. CDR3 nucleotide sequence: TGTGCCACCAGCACGTATCCTAGCGGGAGTATGGATACGCAGTATTTT. The encoded protein is CATSTYPSGSMDTQYF.